This is a list of T cell receptor beta chains from one sample in a study of blood T cell repertoires in COVID-19. Generated by immunoSEQ multiplex PCR, the TCRdb table keeps only in-frame clones and is missing some. This table has some 150,000 clones, approximately 89% appearing once. Sequencing was carried out using peripheral blood. Source of these receptors: a human donor in a cohort sampled during active COVID-19. The CDR3 runs from the conserved cysteine through the conserved F or W.

CASSRARTGDTEAFF | TRBJ1-1 | TRBV18
CASTPTGNTEAFF | TRBJ1-1 | TRBV3-1/TRBV3-2
CASSQDSGSNQPQHF | TRBJ1-5 | TRBV3-1/TRBV3-2
CASKSQGPHVPQHF | TRBJ1-5 | TRBV6-5
CSARQGGEQYF | TRBJ2-7 | TRBV20-1
CASSQLLAGGMDEQFF | TRBJ2-1 | TRBV14
CASSIGFGTSTDTQYF | TRBJ2-3 | TRBV19
CASSLVGADGKLFF | TRBJ1-4 | TRBV5-5
CASSLATGTRSYEQYF | TRBJ2-7 | TRBV7-9
CASSSSRAGTDTQYF | TRBJ2-3 | TRBV5-6
CASSGLTGGTGELFF | TRBJ2-2 | TRBV5-1
CASSLRATTNEKLFF | TRBJ1-4 | TRBV28
CASSEDIRPGNEKLFF | TRBJ1-4 | TRBV6-1
CASSQVVRGNEAFF | TRBJ1-1 | TRBV3-1/TRBV3-2
CASSSRGGQGISGNTIYF | TRBJ1-3 | TRBV5-1
CASSQGYLAGPKETQYF | TRBJ2-5 | TRBV3-1/TRBV3-2
CNASPSLNGYTF | TRBJ1-2 | TRBV20-1
CASSLMGPGYGYTF | TRBJ1-2 | TRBV7-3
CASSLGPTSGGSGEQFF | TRBJ2-1 | TRBV5-1
CASSLGLQGYNSPLHF | TRBJ1-6 | TRBV13
CASSQDHTFNQPQHF | TRBJ1-5 | TRBV3-1/TRBV3-2
CSVEDQRGGYEQYF | TRBJ2-7 | TRBV29-1
CASSPRGLAKLFF | TRBJ1-4 | TRBV25-1
CAWNIPGQRYGYTF | TRBJ1-2 | TRBV30
CASSRPDRARTEAFF | TRBJ1-1 | TRBV23-1
CASSLGPGQLLTEAFF | TRBJ1-1 | TRBV19
CASSQDRQGGEQYF | TRBJ2-7 | TRBV4-3
CATSKSGGLYNEQFF | TRBJ2-1 | TRBV15
CASTNSGATGELFF | TRBJ2-2 | TRBV27
CASSFYRGLGTEAFF | TRBJ1-1 | TRBV5-1
CAWNSLRNYGYTF | TRBJ1-2 | TRBV30
CASSPETPGQGTSYEQYF | TRBJ2-7 | TRBV7-9
CASSSDRGGSGNTIYF | TRBJ1-3 | TRBV5-4
CASSLQGTDNEQFF | TRBJ2-1 | TRBV5-1
CASSQLRGDTQYF | TRBJ2-3 | TRBV14
CASSTSGGEAFF | TRBJ1-1 | TRBV3-1/TRBV3-2
CASSLDLGSGNTIYF | TRBJ1-3 | TRBV11-2